The 19 T cell receptor beta chains listed next were all sequenced from one sample in a study of blood T cell repertoires in COVID-19. Repertoires were generated with immunoSEQ multiplex PCR, while TCRdb's copy carries only in-frame clones and drops some. The sample lists around 63,000 clones, approximately 79% seen once, with 4.5% to 7% in the top ten. The sample consisted of peripheral blood. The source of these receptors is a woman in her 70s with acute or convalescent COVID-19.

This chain uses TRBV28 with TRBJ2-7; possible D gene TRBD2, 7 bases. V was shortened by 5 bases and J by 6 bases, with 23 bases between the two germline ends. This CDR3 comprises 16 residues. Germline CDR1 reads MDHEN; CDR2 reads SYDVKM. The CDR3 DNA is TGTGCCAGCAGTCCCGCGGGTGAGGGGGGGGCCGGCGAGCAGTACTTC. Translating gives CASSPAGEGGAGEQYF.

This clone was detected only once. The chain employs TRBV11-3 and TRBJ2-7, with D perhaps TRBD2 (5 bases). CDR3 length equals 11 residues. Germline V gene lookup returns CDR1 SGHNT and CDR2 YENEEA. V lost 4 bases and J 7 bases, leaving 8 bases between the germline ends. CDR3 protein: CASSSGGEQYF. CDR3 nucleotides: TGTGCCAGCAGCTCCGGAGGAGAGCAGTACTTC.

The chain uses TRBV5-1 and TRBJ2-6; no reliable D call. Germline V gives CDR1 SGHRS, CDR2 YFSETQ. The V end lost 0 bases, the J end lost 1 base, and 5 bases lay between the germline ends. This CDR3 region has 15 residues. Here the CDR3 DNA reads TGCGCCAGCAGCTTGGACGGGTCTGGGGCCAACGTCCTGACTTTC. As protein: CASSLDGSGANVLTF.

The chain employs TRBV7-9 and TRBJ2-7, with D possibly being TRBD1 (6 bases). The germline V gene encodes CDR1 SEHNR and CDR2 FQNEAQ (reference sequence). This CDR3 is built from 12 residues. The V and J ends lost 2 bases and 6 bases respectively, with 8 bases between them. CDR3 nucleotides: TGTGCCAGCAGCTTATCCAGGGGCGAGCAGTACTTC. Translating it yields CASSLSRGEQYF.

V is TRBV27 and J is TRBJ2-1; 9 bases map to TRBD1. Trimming at V came to 3 bases and at J to 6 bases, leaving 12 bases not matched to a gene. CDR1 is MNHEY and CDR2 is SMNVEV in the germline V gene (reference sequence). The CDR3 loop spans 17 amino acids. This chain's CDR3 is CASSFTGGSLLLNEQFF. The CDR3 nucleotides read TGTGCCAGCAGTTTTACAGGGGGCTCTTTGTTACTCAATGAGCAGTTCTTC.

A few counts support this clone. The chain carries TRBV19 and TRBJ1-4; D is uncertain. This CDR3 is 14 amino acids long. Germline CDR1 LNHDA, CDR2 SQIVND (reference sequence). With 4 bases removed from V and 4 bases from J, the gap between germline ends came to 10 bases. CDR3 bases: TGTGCCAGTAGTAGGGAGACGAGTAATGAAAAACTGTTTTTT. Protein: CASSRETSNEKLFF.

This rearrangement joins TRBV28 to TRBJ2-1, with 11 bases matching TRBD1. Germline V lookup: CDR1 MDHEN, CDR2 SYDVKM. Trimming at V came to 5 bases and at J to 7 bases, leaving 7 bases not matched to a gene. The CDR3 is 15 amino acids. The CDR3 DNA follows: TGTGCCAGCAGTCAAGACGGGACAGGGGGGAATGAGCAGTTCTTC. It is translated as CASSQDGTGGNEQFF.

In regard to this clone: The junction and the germline gene differ at one end; a read error may be behind it. The V call is TRBV11-3, the J call TRBJ1-6; D not certain. This CDR3 is built from 13 residues. Germline lookup yields CDR1 SGHNT and CDR2 YENEEA. CDR3 loop: CASSPQSGSPPHF. The DNA for the CDR3 is TGTGCCAGCAGCCCTCAGTCTGGTTCACCCCCCCACTTT. Together with reference TRBV11-3 and TRBJ1-6, the CDR3 gives the full variable domain: EAGVVQSPRYKIIEKKQPVAFWCNPISGHNTLYWYLQNLGQGPELLIRYENEEAVDDSQLPKDRFSAERLKGVDSTLKIQPAELGDSAVYLCASSPQSGSPPHFGNGTRLTVT.

The chain carries TRBV3-1 (or the pseudogene TRBV3-2) and TRBJ1-3; 7 nucleotides line up with TRBD1. CDR1 and CDR2 from the germline V gene are LGHDT and YNNKEL (reference sequence). This CDR3 is 16 amino acids long. V lost 4 bases and J lost 0; bases outside the gene matches: 6. The CDR3 spells CASSLRGPSSGNTIYF. DNA of the CDR3: TGTGCCAGCAGCCTAAGGGGGCCTAGCTCTGGAAACACCATATATTTT.

This clone was picked up one time. V gene TRBV11-3 combines with J gene TRBJ2-1; 8 nucleotides align to TRBD2. CDR1 and CDR2 (germline): SGHNT, YENEEA. The CDR3 spans 16 residues. With 5 bases clipped from V and 5 bases from J, the junction kept 11 bases outside the gene matches. CDR3 DNA: TGTGCCAGCAGCCTGTACGGGGGGGCCGGGGACAATGAGCAGTTCTTC. Its protein is CASSLYGGAGDNEQFF.

Comments on this clone: A junction boundary mismatches the germline segment, possibly from a read error. In DNA, the CDR3 is TGTGCCAGCACCTTAGTTAGGACAGGGGGTTCGCAGTACTTC. Amino acids: CASTLVRTGGSQYF. The J gene is TRBJ2-7, the V gene TRBV7-2; 10 bases are shared with TRBD1. The germline CDR1 and CDR2 sequences are SGHTA and FQGNSA. The CDR3 has 14 residues.

The chain recombines TRBV7-2 with TRBJ1-2; the match to TRBD1 covers 7 bases. V lost 5 bases, J lost 4 bases, and 4 bases stayed unmatched. The germline V gene encodes CDR1 SGHTA and CDR2 FQGNSA. CDR3 length equals 13 residues. This chain's CDR3 is CASSTRQGYGYTF. CDR3 coding DNA: TGTGCCAGCAGCACCCGACAGGGCTATGGCTACACCTTC.

This rearrangement joins TRBV12-3 or TRBV12-4 to TRBJ1-1; possible D gene TRBD1, 5 bases. The V end was cut by 3 bases, the J end by 5 bases, with 10 bases between. This CDR3 contains 13 residues. The DNA for the CDR3 is TGTGCCAGCAGTTTGAAGGGGTTGACTGAAGCTTTCTTT. It yields the protein CASSLKGLTEAFF.

The chain has TRBV10-3 and TRBJ2-1; 15 bases agree with TRBD2. V lost 4 bases and J lost 7; bases outside the gene matches: 14. The CDR3 has 19 amino acids. In germline, CDR1 is ENHRY, CDR2 SYGVKD. This CDR3 is CAISVFQRTSGGAVNEQFF. In DNA form, the CDR3 reads TGTGCCATCAGTGTGTTTCAGAGGACTAGCGGGGGGGCCGTGAATGAGCAGTTCTTC.

This chain's CDR3 is CASSFLDDEQFF. The CDR3 DNA sequence: TGTGCCAGCAGCTTCCTAGACGATGAGCAGTTCTTC. The rearrangement uses TRBV6-5 and TRBJ2-1; no firm D call. The CDR3 has 12 amino acids. The germline gives CDR1 MNHEY, CDR2 SVGAGI. Trimming stripped 6 bases from V and 8 bases from J, with 11 bases between.

This clone was detected only a few times. The chain carries TRBV11-2 and TRBJ2-3, with TRBD1 as a possible D gene (5 bases). Germline CDR1 is SGHAT and CDR2 is FQNNGV. V was trimmed by 2 bases and J by 4 bases, leaving 13 bases between them. There are 15 residues in the CDR3. This CDR3 is CASSLWAGSADTQYF. The DNA of the CDR3 is TGTGCCAGCAGCTTATGGGCAGGGTCGGCAGATACGCAGTATTTT.

The chain recombines TRBV25-1 with TRBJ2-1; weak D call: TRBD1 (6 bases). Germline V gives CDR1 MGHDK, CDR2 SYGVNS. The CDR3 extends over 16 amino acids. Trimming pared 2 bases from V and 4 bases from J, leaving 15 bases between. The CDR3 here is CASSEESSGTYNEQFF. In nucleotides, the CDR3 is TGTGCCAGCAGTGAAGAGAGTTCGGGGACATACAATGAGCAGTTCTTC.

This chain links TRBV18 with TRBJ2-1; TRBD2 matches 10 bases. V lost 3 bases to trimming and J lost 2 bases; unmatched junction nucleotides: 7. Germline CDR1 reads KGHSH; CDR2 reads LQKENI. This CDR3 contains 17 residues. The CDR3 spells CASSPVTLAGTYNEQFF. CDR3 coding DNA: TGTGCCAGCTCACCGGTTACACTAGCGGGGACCTACAATGAGCAGTTCTTC.

A note on this clone: At one of its ends the junction is not consistent with the germline gene, which may arise from a read error. The chain employs TRBV5-1 and TRBJ2-7; the match to TRBD2 covers 12 bases. The CDR3 sequence is 17 residues long. Looked up from germline, CDR1 is SGHRS and CDR2 is YFSETQ. As DNA, the CDR3 is TGCGCCCGCAGCAGCGGGGCTAGCGGGGGGGCCTATAAGGAGCAGTACTTC. Translating gives CARSSGASGGAYKEQYF.